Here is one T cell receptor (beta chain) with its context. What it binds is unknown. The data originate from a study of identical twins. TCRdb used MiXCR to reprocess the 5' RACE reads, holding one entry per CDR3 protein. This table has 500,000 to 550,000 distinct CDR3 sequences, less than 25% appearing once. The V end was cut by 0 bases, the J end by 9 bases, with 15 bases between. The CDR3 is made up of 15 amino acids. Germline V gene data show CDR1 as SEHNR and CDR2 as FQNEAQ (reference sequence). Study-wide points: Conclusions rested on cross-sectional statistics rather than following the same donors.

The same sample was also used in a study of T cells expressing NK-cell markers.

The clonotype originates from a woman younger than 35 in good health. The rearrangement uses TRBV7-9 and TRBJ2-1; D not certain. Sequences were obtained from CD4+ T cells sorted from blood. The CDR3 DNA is TGTGCCAGCAGCTTAGCGCGGCTGGACCCCGGTGAGCAGTTCTTC. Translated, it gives CASSLARLDPGEQFF.